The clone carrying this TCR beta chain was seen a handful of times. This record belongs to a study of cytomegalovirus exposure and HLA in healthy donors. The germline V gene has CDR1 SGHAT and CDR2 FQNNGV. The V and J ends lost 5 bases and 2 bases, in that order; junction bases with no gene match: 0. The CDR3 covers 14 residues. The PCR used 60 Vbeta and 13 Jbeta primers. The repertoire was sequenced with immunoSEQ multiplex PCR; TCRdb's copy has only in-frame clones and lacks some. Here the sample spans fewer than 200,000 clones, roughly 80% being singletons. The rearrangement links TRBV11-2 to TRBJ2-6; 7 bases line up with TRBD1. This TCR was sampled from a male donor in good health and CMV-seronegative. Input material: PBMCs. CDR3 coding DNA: TGTGCCAGCAGCCAGGGGGCTGGGGCCAACGTCCTGACTTTC. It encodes CASSQGAGANVLTF. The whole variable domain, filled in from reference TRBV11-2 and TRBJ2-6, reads EAGVAQSPRYKIIEKRQSVAFWCNPISGHATLYWYQQILGQGPKLLIQFQNNGVVDDSQLPKDRFSAERLKGVDSTLKIQPAKLEDSAVYLCASSQGAGANVLTFGAGSRLTVL.